A single sample is the source of the 15 T cell receptor beta chains below, sequenced in a study of shared clonotypes between healthy human individuals. CD8 cells regarded as naive lacked CD45RO, were positively chosen for CCR7, and omitted terminally differentiated effector memory CD45RA+ cells. Using immunoSEQ multiplex PCR, the repertoire was profiled, and TCRdb retains in-frame clones only, with some absent. The repertoire holds about 2 million clones, about 95% seen once, with more than 0.95% in the top ten. Sequencing was done on a sample of naive CD8+ T cells sorted from blood. The receptors shown here come from a man younger than 35 in good health.

The V gene is TRBV2, the J gene TRBJ2-1, with 12 bases matching TRBD2. The CDR3 extends over 19 amino acids. The junction had 16 bases not matched to a gene; V was cut back by 10 bases and J by 0 bases. CDR1 and CDR2 from the germline V gene are SNHLY and FYNNEI. CDR3 protein: CATLVLSSGRVNSYNEQFF. The DNA for the CDR3 is TGTGCCACCCTCGTTTTATCTAGCGGGAGGGTTAACTCCTACAATGAGCAGTTCTTC.

This chain links TRBV30 with TRBJ1-2; a weak D match, TRBD1 (6 bases). Deletions cut 8 bases from V and 10 bases from J, with 23 bases between. The CDR3 runs 13 residues. The germline V gene has CDR1 GTSNPN and CDR2 SVGIG (reference sequence). DNA for the CDR3: TGTGCCGGAACAGGGAGCAAAGGTTTTGACTACACCTTC. This translates into CAGTGSKGFDYTF.

V usage is TRBV4-1 and J usage is TRBJ2-3; possible D gene TRBD1, 6 bases. This CDR3 contains 14 residues. Germline assignment: CDR1 MGHRA and CDR2 YSYEKL. V was pared by 3 bases and J by 3 bases, with 10 bases between. The CDR3 nucleotides are TGCGCCAGCAGCCACCCGGACAGAACAGATACGCAGTATTTT. Protein: CASSHPDRTDTQYF.

This chain joins TRBV13 and TRBJ2-7, with 10 bases aligning to TRBD1. CDR1 and CDR2 (germline): PRHDT, FYEKMQ (reference sequence). The V and J ends lost 3 bases and 5 bases, in that order; junction bases with no gene match: 7. The CDR3 spans 15 residues. CDR3 DNA: TGTGCCAGCAGCTTCCCGGACAGGGGGGTCCACGAGCAGTACTTC. Protein product: CASSFPDRGVHEQYF.

The rearrangement uses TRBV6-6 and TRBJ2-2; no firm D call. Per the germline V gene, CDR1 is MNHNY and CDR2 is SVGAGI (reference sequence). Trimming shortened V by 2 bases and J by 6 bases, and 7 bases separated the two germline ends. This CDR3 contains 13 residues. Here the CDR3 reads CASSYQRPGELFF. The CDR3 DNA sequence: TGTGCCAGCAGTTACCAGCGTCCCGGGGAGCTGTTTTTT.

The J gene is TRBJ1-2, the V gene TRBV6-1, with D perhaps TRBD1 (6 bases). CDR1 is MNHNS and CDR2 is SASEGT in the germline V gene. V was clipped by 9 bases and J by 5 bases, with 7 bases between them. The CDR3 has 10 residues. The CDR3 loop reads CASQGYGYTF. DNA of the CDR3: TGTGCCAGTCAGGGGTATGGCTACACCTTC.

This clone was found once. The chain joins TRBV19 to TRBJ2-7; 14 bases match TRBD2. The CDR3 spans 15 residues. V lost 6 bases to trimming and J lost 3 bases; unmatched junction nucleotides: 4. CDR1 and CDR2 from the germline V gene are LNHDA and SQIVND (reference sequence). This CDR3 reads CASSFGTSGSYEQYF. In DNA form, the CDR3 reads TGTGCCAGTAGCTTCGGGACTAGCGGGAGCTACGAGCAGTACTTC.

The chain employs TRBV4-1 and TRBJ1-1; 7 nucleotides line up with TRBD1. Losses at the gene ends were 4 bases for V and 5 bases for J; bases not matched to a gene: 7. This CDR3 contains 14 residues. Germline-derived CDR1 and CDR2 are MGHRA and YSYEKL. The CDR3 coding sequence is TGCGCCAGCAGCCCATCCCAGGGGGAAACTGAAGCTTTCTTT. It codes for CASSPSQGETEAFF.

The chain carries TRBV13 and TRBJ2-1, with TRBD2 matching 7 bases. The V gene's germline CDR1 is PRHDT and CDR2 FYEKMQ (reference sequence). There are 19 residues in the CDR3. V lost 8 bases and J lost 0; bases outside the gene matches: 19. The CDR3 loop reads CASRLRASGLRSSYNEQFF. The CDR3 nucleotides are TGTGCCAGCCGTCTAAGGGCTAGCGGACTACGGAGCTCCTACAATGAGCAGTTCTTC.

The chain combines TRBV27 with TRBJ2-1; no firm D call. Germline V gives CDR1 MNHEY, CDR2 SMNVEV (reference sequence). This CDR3 spans 13 amino acids. V was shortened by 6 bases and J by 5 bases, with 11 bases between the two germline ends. CDR3 residues: CASRRLDHNEQFF. For the CDR3, the DNA is TGTGCCAGCAGGAGACTGGACCACAATGAGCAGTTCTTC.

This chain links TRBV27 with TRBJ2-3; no reliable D call. This CDR3 has 16 amino acids. Germline CDR1 is MNHEY and CDR2 is SMNVEV (reference sequence). V was shortened by 4 bases and J by 6 bases, with 20 bases between the two germline ends. CDR3 nucleotides: TGTGCCAGCAGTTCCCTCTGGGTCCGGGCGTCGGATACGCAGTATTTT. Encoded protein: CASSSLWVRASDTQYF.

The V gene is TRBV5-6, the J gene TRBJ2-7, with 9 bases that match TRBD1. Per germline, CDR1 SGHDT and CDR2 YYEEEE. CDR3 length equals 15 residues. The V segment lost 4 bases and the J segment 4 bases; nucleotides outside the gene matches: 9. CDR3 region: CASSVGTGRAYEQYF. The CDR3 DNA is TGTGCCAGCAGCGTTGGGACAGGGAGGGCTTACGAGCAGTACTTC.

The rearrangement uses TRBV7-6 and TRBJ2-7, with D unresolved. Germline V gives CDR1 SGHVS, CDR2 FNYEAQ. This CDR3 has 13 residues. The ends were cut back, 5 bases at V and 2 bases at J, with 10 bases in the middle. The CDR3 reads CASSAGLAYEQYF. For the CDR3, the DNA is TGTGCCAGCAGCGCAGGCCTTGCCTACGAGCAGTACTTC.

The genes are TRBV6-6 and TRBJ2-7; the match to TRBD1 covers 7 bases. V gave up 6 bases and J gave up 0 bases; unmatched junction bases: 5. The V gene's germline CDR1 is MNHNY and CDR2 SVGAGI (reference sequence). This CDR3 has 14 amino acids. In DNA form, the CDR3 reads TGTGCCAGCAGAGAAGACAGGGTCTCCTACGAGCAGTACTTC. Protein sequence: CASREDRVSYEQYF.

V usage is TRBV6-1 and J usage is TRBJ1-1; D is uncertain. Trimming stripped 2 bases from V and 8 bases from J, with 21 bases between. The CDR3 extends over 16 amino acids. The germline V gene has CDR1 MNHNS and CDR2 SASEGT. DNA of the CDR3: TGTGCCAGCAGTGAAAGGAGGGTTTGGGAGCACAACGAAGCTTTCTTT. Protein: CASSERRVWEHNEAFF.